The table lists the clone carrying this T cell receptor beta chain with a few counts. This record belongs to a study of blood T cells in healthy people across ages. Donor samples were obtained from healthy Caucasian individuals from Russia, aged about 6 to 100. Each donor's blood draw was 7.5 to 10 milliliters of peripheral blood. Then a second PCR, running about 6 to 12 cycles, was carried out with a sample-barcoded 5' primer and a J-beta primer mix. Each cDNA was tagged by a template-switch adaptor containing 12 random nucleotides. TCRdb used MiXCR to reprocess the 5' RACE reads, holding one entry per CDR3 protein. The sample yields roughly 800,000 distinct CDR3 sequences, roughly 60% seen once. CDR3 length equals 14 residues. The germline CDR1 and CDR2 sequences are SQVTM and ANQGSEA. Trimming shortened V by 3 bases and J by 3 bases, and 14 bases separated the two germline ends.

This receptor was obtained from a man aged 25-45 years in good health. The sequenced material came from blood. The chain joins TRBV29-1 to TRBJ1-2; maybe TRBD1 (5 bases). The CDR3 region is CSVETAGGYYGYTF. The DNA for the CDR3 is TGCAGCGTTGAGACAGCAGGCGGCTACTATGGCTACACCTTC.